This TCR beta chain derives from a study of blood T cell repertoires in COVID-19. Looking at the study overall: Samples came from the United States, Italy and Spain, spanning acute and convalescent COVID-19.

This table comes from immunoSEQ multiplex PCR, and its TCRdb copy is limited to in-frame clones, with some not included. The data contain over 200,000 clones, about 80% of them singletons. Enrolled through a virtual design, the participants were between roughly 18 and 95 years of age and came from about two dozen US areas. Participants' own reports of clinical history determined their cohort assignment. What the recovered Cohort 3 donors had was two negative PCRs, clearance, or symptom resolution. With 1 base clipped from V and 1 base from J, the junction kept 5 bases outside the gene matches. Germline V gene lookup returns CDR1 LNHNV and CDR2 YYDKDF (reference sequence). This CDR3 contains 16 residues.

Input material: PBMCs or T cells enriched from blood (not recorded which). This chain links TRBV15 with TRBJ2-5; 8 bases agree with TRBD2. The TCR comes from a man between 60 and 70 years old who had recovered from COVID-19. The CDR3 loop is CATSRGVGTSQETQYF. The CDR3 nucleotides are TGTGCCACCAGCAGAGGTGTAGGGACTAGCCAAGAGACCCAGTACTTC.